Listed below are T cell receptor beta chains from one sample, sequenced in a study of response to subunit inactivated influenza vaccine. MiXCR, applied by TCRdb to the RT-PCR reads, yields one record per CDR3 protein. The sample lists more than 150,000 distinct CDR3 sequences; around 9% were seen once. This sample comprised non-naive T cells sorted from PBMCs, obtained on the day of vaccination. These receptor sequences come from a man aged 50 or older who received an inactivated influenza vaccine. The CDR3 runs from the conserved cysteine through the conserved F or W. The D gene is left open where the match is weak.

v_call: TRBV7-2
j_call: TRBJ1-1
d_call: TRBD1
cdr3_aa: CASSLALDRVLNTEAFF

v_call: TRBV20-1
j_call: TRBJ2-7
d_call: -
cdr3_aa: CSARLSGNTYEQYF

v_call: TRBV6-1
j_call: TRBJ2-5
d_call: -
cdr3_aa: CASSEVARTRLLTQYF

v_call: TRBV19
j_call: TRBJ2-3
d_call: -
cdr3_aa: CASSISGIGREGTDTQYF

v_call: TRBV10-1
j_call: TRBJ2-7
d_call: -
cdr3_aa: CASSGSPMNEQYF

v_call: TRBV4-1
j_call: TRBJ2-6
d_call: -
cdr3_aa: CASSQSRGGIGANVLTF

v_call: TRBV7-2
j_call: TRBJ2-7
d_call: -
cdr3_aa: CASSLAGGTYEQYF

v_call: TRBV12-3/TRBV12-4
j_call: TRBJ2-7
d_call: TRBD1
cdr3_aa: CASARDRVSEQYF

v_call: TRBV20-1
j_call: TRBJ2-5
d_call: -
cdr3_aa: CSAPDSRSRLVQETQYF

v_call: TRBV28
j_call: TRBJ1-2
d_call: -
cdr3_aa: CASSSQDGYTF

v_call: TRBV12-3/TRBV12-4
j_call: TRBJ1-6
d_call: -
cdr3_aa: CASSLGQASPLHF

v_call: TRBV28
j_call: TRBJ2-2
d_call: TRBD1
cdr3_aa: CASGQGAGELFF

v_call: TRBV9
j_call: TRBJ2-7
d_call: TRBD2
cdr3_aa: CASSVGGTRTYEQYF

v_call: TRBV27
j_call: TRBJ2-7
d_call: -
cdr3_aa: CASILSRGSGEQYF

v_call: TRBV7-2
j_call: TRBJ2-7
d_call: -
cdr3_aa: CASSPSGGQYYVEQYF

v_call: TRBV20-1
j_call: TRBJ2-1
d_call: TRBD2
cdr3_aa: CSAPAGLADNEQFF

v_call: TRBV28
j_call: TRBJ2-1
d_call: -
cdr3_aa: CASSDPMRNEQFF

v_call: TRBV28
j_call: TRBJ2-7
d_call: TRBD1
cdr3_aa: CASSHEPPGQGAYEQYF

v_call: TRBV7-8
j_call: TRBJ2-3
d_call: TRBD1
cdr3_aa: CASSPPTGGRTDTQYF

v_call: TRBV7-2
j_call: TRBJ1-1
d_call: -
cdr3_aa: CASSLGLAEAFF

v_call: TRBV20-1
j_call: TRBJ2-7
d_call: TRBD2
cdr3_aa: CSAKGLAGAHEQYF

v_call: TRBV29-1
j_call: TRBJ2-7
d_call: -
cdr3_aa: CSVGPGGNEQYF